Each of the 6 T cell receptor beta chains below was sequenced from the same sample in a study of control samples from healthy donors and cancer patients. Produced via immunoSEQ multiplex PCR; TCRdb's table is partial and in-frame only. The sample comprises 150,000 to 200,000 clones, 80% to 90% of which are singletons, and around 12% rests with the top ten. Sequenced: blood. The receptors were sampled from a man younger than 45 in good health.

This rearrangement joins TRBV3-1 (or the pseudogene TRBV3-2) to TRBJ2-3; no reliable D call. This CDR3 spans 14 amino acids. Germline V gene lookup returns CDR1 LGHDT and CDR2 YNNKEL (reference sequence). V gave up 5 bases and J gave up 0 bases, with 9 bases separating them. The CDR3 sequence is CASSRKTSTDTQYF. The DNA of the CDR3 is TGTGCCAGCAGCAGGAAAACTAGCACAGATACGCAGTATTTT.

The chain recombines TRBV18 with TRBJ2-2, with D unresolved. Germline V gene sequence: CDR1 KGHSH, CDR2 LQKENI. V was clipped by 3 bases and J by 8 bases, with 13 bases between them. There are 14 residues in the CDR3. The CDR3 region has the DNA TGTGCCAGCTCACCGAAGGTCCAAGCAGGGGAGCTGTTTTTT. Translated: CASSPKVQAGELFF.

The chain joins TRBV19 to TRBJ2-3; a possible D gene is TRBD1 (5 bases). The CDR3 is made up of 15 amino acids. The germline CDR1 and CDR2 sequences are LNHDA and SQIVND (reference sequence). V lost 3 bases and J 2 bases, leaving 12 bases between the germline ends. The CDR3 nucleotides read TGTGCCAGTAGTATCTTAGGGGCCAACACAGATACGCAGTATTTT. Residues: CASSILGANTDTQYF.

The chain has TRBV29-1 and TRBJ2-7; D is unresolved. The CDR3 contains 12 residues. Germline CDR1 reads SQVTM; CDR2 reads ANQGSEA. V shed 4 bases and J shed 2 bases, with 9 bases lying between them. The CDR3 DNA sequence: TGCAGCGTTGCCAGTTTAACCTACGAGCAGTACTTC. It codes for CSVASLTYEQYF.

The gene calls are TRBV6-1 and TRBJ1-5; no definite D call. V dropped 4 bases and J dropped 4 bases, with 17 bases sitting between them. Per germline, CDR1 MNHNS and CDR2 SASEGT. This CDR3 spans 16 amino acids. In DNA, the CDR3 is TGTGCCAGCAGTGCGGGGAGCCGGGAAGAGAATCAGCCCCAGCATTTT. Residues: CASSAGSREENQPQHF.

The rearrangement uses TRBV5-6 and TRBJ1-2; 9 bases map to TRBD1. V lost 1 base to trimming and J lost 5 bases; unmatched junction nucleotides: 9. The CDR3 is 16 residues long. The germline V gene encodes CDR1 SGHDT and CDR2 YYEEEE. The CDR3 is CASSLRLTGGIYGYTF. CDR3 bases: TGTGCCAGCAGCTTGAGGTTAACAGGGGGCATATATGGCTACACCTTC.